These 32 T cell receptor beta chains were sequenced from one sample in a study of cytomegalovirus exposure and HLA in healthy donors. PCR involved 60 Vbeta and 13 Jbeta primers. The table came from immunoSEQ multiplex PCR; TCRdb's copy has only in-frame clones and leaves some out. The sample consists of about 190,000 clones, about three quarters of them appearing once. The sequenced sample was PBMCs. Receptor source: a woman aged 25 to 39 in good health and CMV-seropositive.

CDR3 in DNA: TGTGCCAGCATAGGCCGGGACAGGGCTAATCAGCCCCAGCATTTT. Protein: CASIGRDRANQPQHF. This chain connects TRBV28 to TRBJ1-5, with 9 bases fitting TRBD1. Germline assignment: CDR1 MDHEN and CDR2 SYDVKM. The CDR3 has 15 amino acids. The V and J ends lost 7 bases and 4 bases, in that order; junction bases with no gene match: 8.

Only a few counts were recorded for this clone. The V call is TRBV9, the J call TRBJ2-5, with D hard to call. Germline lookup yields CDR1 SGDLS and CDR2 YYNGEE. Trimming cost V 3 bases and J 4 bases, with 10 bases left between them. The CDR3 spans 13 residues. CDR3 sequence (DNA): TGTGCCAGCAGCGCCACTACTCGAGAGACCCAGTACTTC. It specifies CASSATTRETQYF.

CDR3 nucleotide sequence: TGTGCCAGCAGAGCCGGGACTAGAGGTGAGCAGTTCTTC. Residues: CASRAGTRGEQFF. This chain uses TRBV2 with TRBJ2-1, with 8 bases that match TRBD2. V was pared by 6 bases and J by 9 bases, with 7 bases of the junction left unmatched. The CDR3 extends over 13 amino acids. Germline values: CDR1 SNHLY, CDR2 FYNNEI.

The chain is built from TRBV25-1 and TRBJ1-6, with TRBD1 identical over 8 bases. CDR1 is MGHDK, CDR2 SYGVNS, per germline. There are 14 residues in the CDR3. The junction had 4 bases not matched to a gene; V was cut back by 3 bases and J by 9 bases. The CDR3, as DNA: TGTGCCAGCAGTGAGACAGGGGATGCTTCACCCCTCCACTTT. Translation: CASSETGDASPLHF.

CDR3 coding DNA: TGTGCCAGCAGGGGGATTCCGGGGAGCATGTCGGGCACTGAAGCTTTCTTT. It specifies CASRGIPGSMSGTEAFF. The genes are TRBV5-4 and TRBJ1-1; unclear D gene. Germline loops: CDR1 SGHNT, CDR2 YYREEE (reference sequence). This CDR3 spans 17 amino acids. Trimming took off 5 bases at V and 4 bases at J, with 24 bases between the two ends.

V is TRBV20-1 and J is TRBJ1-1, with D perhaps TRBD1 (6 bases). CDR1 is DFQATT, CDR2 SNEGSKA, per germline (reference sequence). V was pared by 7 bases and J by 3 bases, with 9 bases between. The CDR3 has 11 residues. The CDR3, as DNA: TGCAGTGTTTCAGGGGACACTGAAGCTTTCTTT. It codes for CSVSGDTEAFF.

This chain links TRBV7-6 with TRBJ1-2; D is ambiguous. The germline gives CDR1 SGHVS, CDR2 FNYEAQ. The CDR3 is 13 amino acids. With 1 base removed from V and 2 bases from J, the gap between germline ends came to 5 bases. The CDR3: CASSLGRNYGYTF. The CDR3 nucleotides are TGTGCCAGCAGCTTAGGTCGGAACTATGGCTACACCTTC.

This chain links TRBV7-2 with TRBJ2-5, with TRBD2 matching over 7 bases. The CDR3 is 18 amino acids. CDR1 SGHTA and CDR2 FQGNSA come from the germline V gene. V dropped 0 bases and J dropped 5; count of bases not matched to a gene: 15. Here the CDR3 DNA reads TGTGCCAGCAGCTTAGCAGGGGCCGCGGGAGTCACACGGGAGACCCAGTACTTC. This codes for CASSLAGAAGVTRETQYF. Variable domain in full (rest from reference TRBV7-2 and TRBJ2-5): GAGVSQSPSNKVTEKGKDVELRCDPISGHTALYWYRQSLGQGLEFLIYFQGNSAPDKSGLPSDRFSAERTGGSVSTLTIQRTQQEDSAVYLCASSLAGAAGVTRETQYFGPGTRLLVL.

J is TRBJ2-1 and V is TRBV6-5, with 13 bases aligning to TRBD2. Unmatched junction bases numbered 6, after V lost 2 bases and J lost 8 bases. CDR1 is MNHEY, CDR2 SVGAGI, per germline. CDR3 length: 16 amino acids. The CDR3 reads CASSYGSGTSGDEQFF. The CDR3 nucleotides are TGTGCCAGCAGTTACGGGTCCGGGACTAGCGGGGATGAGCAGTTCTTC.

V gene TRBV5-4 combines with J gene TRBJ2-7, with 7 bases lining up with TRBD2. Germline assignment: CDR1 SGHNT and CDR2 YYREEE (reference sequence). The CDR3 loop spans 12 amino acids. Losses at the gene ends were 2 bases for V and 5 bases for J; bases not matched to a gene: 1. CDR3 bases: TGTGCCAGCAGCTTTGGGACTAACGAGCAGTACTTC. Protein sequence: CASSFGTNEQYF.

This clone appeared a single time. The rearrangement joins TRBV14 to TRBJ1-3, with D hard to call. The germline gives CDR1 SGHDN, CDR2 FVKESK. Trimming pared 6 bases from V and 3 bases from J, leaving 9 bases between. CDR3 size: 13 residues. CDR3 amino acids: CASRQPGGNTIYF. The DNA of the CDR3 is TGTGCCAGCAGGCAACCGGGTGGAAACACCATATATTTT.

The chain joins TRBV7-2 to TRBJ1-2, with 8 bases aligning to TRBD1. CDR1 and CDR2 from the germline V gene are SGHTA and FQGNSA. CDR3 length: 15 amino acids. J gave up 7 bases and V 1 base, and 8 bases lay outside the gene matches. The CDR3 reads CASSLDRTGFVGYTF. CDR3 bases: TGTGCCAGCAGCTTAGATAGGACAGGGTTCGTTGGCTACACCTTC.

J is TRBJ2-1 and V is TRBV7-8; 7 nucleotides line up with TRBD2. CDR3 length equals 14 residues. Germline V gene data show CDR1 as SGHVS and CDR2 as FQNEAQ. Trimming took 5 bases from V and 9 from J; bases not matched to a gene: 10. CDR3 DNA: TGTGCCAGCAGCCCGCCAACCTGGGGGGGTGAGCAGTTCTTC. This sequence encodes CASSPPTWGGEQFF.

The chain joins TRBV7-2 to TRBJ2-7; 7 nucleotides line up with TRBD2. The V and J ends lost 2 bases and 1 base, in that order; junction bases with no gene match: 8. Germline V gene sequence: CDR1 SGHTA, CDR2 FQGNSA. This CDR3 contains 16 residues. The CDR3 sequence is CASSLRPSGGSYEQYF. As DNA, the CDR3 is TGTGCCAGCAGCTTAAGGCCCTCCGGGGGGTCCTACGAGCAGTACTTC.

J is TRBJ1-3 and V is TRBV30; no firm D call. CDR3 length: 13 residues. CDR1 and CDR2 from the germline V gene are GTSNPN and SVGIG (reference sequence). V was pared by 2 bases and J by 0 bases, with 5 bases between. The CDR3 is CAWSMSSGNTIYF. DNA for the CDR3: TGTGCCTGGAGTATGAGCTCTGGAAACACCATATATTTT.

This chain joins TRBV28 and TRBJ1-2; TRBD1 is a possible D gene (5 bases). Germline V gives CDR1 MDHEN, CDR2 SYDVKM. V was shortened by 7 bases and J by 3 bases, with 18 bases between the two germline ends. The CDR3 is 15 residues long. CDR3 loop: CASTPGGSPYYGYTF. The CDR3 nucleotides are TGTGCCAGCACCCCCGGGGGGTCCCCATACTATGGCTACACCTTC.

This chain uses TRBV5-1 with TRBJ2-3; D may be TRBD1 (6 bases). Trimming removed 2 bases from V and 0 bases from J, with 19 bases in between. Germline V gene sequence: CDR1 SGHRS, CDR2 YFSETQ. This CDR3 has 18 amino acids. CDR3 DNA sequence: TGCGCCAGCAGCTTCCCTATTGGGGGACACCCTAGCACAGATACGCAGTATTTT. Its translation: CASSFPIGGHPSTDTQYF.

The chain recombines TRBV27 with TRBJ2-7; no firm D call. Per germline, CDR1 MNHEY and CDR2 SMNVEV (reference sequence). CDR3 length: 11 residues. V shed 6 bases and J shed 3 bases, with 6 bases lying between them. CDR3 sequence reads: CASRLNYEQYF. The CDR3 nucleotides are TGTGCCAGCAGACTAAACTACGAGCAGTACTTC.

The chain joins TRBV7-2 to TRBJ2-1; 9 nucleotides agree with TRBD2. Trimming removed 4 bases from V and 4 bases from J; junction bases left unmatched: 11. The CDR3 runs 17 residues. CDR1 and CDR2 from the germline V gene are SGHTA and FQGNSA. DNA of the CDR3: TGTGCCAGCAGCTCCAGACCAAGGACTAGCGCTTACAATGAGCAGTTCTTC. Protein sequence: CASSSRPRTSAYNEQFF.

The V and J genes are TRBV10-3 and TRBJ1-3; 9 positions agree with TRBD1. V trimming: 4 bases; J trimming: 2 bases; junction bases outside the gene matches: 6. The CDR3 has 16 amino acids. CDR1 is ENHRY and CDR2 is SYGVKD in the germline V gene. As DNA, the CDR3 is TGTGCCATCAGTGCGGGACAGGGCTCGGCTGGAAACACCATATATTTT. As protein: CAISAGQGSAGNTIYF.

J is TRBJ2-2 and V is TRBV28; TRBD2 matches at 8 bases. In germline, CDR1 is MDHEN, CDR2 SYDVKM. The length of the CDR3 is 15 residues. V lost 8 bases to trimming and J lost 3 bases; unmatched junction nucleotides: 8. The CDR3 is CASSSGTRDTGELFF. Here the CDR3 DNA reads TGTGCCAGCTCTTCCGGGACTAGGGACACCGGGGAGCTGTTTTTT.

The chain links TRBV28 to TRBJ1-3; 8 bases align to TRBD1. From germline, CDR1 is MDHEN and CDR2 SYDVKM. Trimming at V came to 7 bases and at J to 0 bases, leaving 11 bases not matched to a gene. This CDR3 contains 17 residues. The CDR3 DNA reads as TGTGCCAGCAATCAGGGGGCAGGGGGCCACTCTGGAAACACCATATATTTT. This translates into CASNQGAGGHSGNTIYF.

The chain employs TRBV7-2 and TRBJ2-1; 14 positions match TRBD2. The CDR3 spans 17 residues. Germline trimming cut 1 base from V and 6 bases from J; bases unmatched to any gene: 5. CDR1 and CDR2 (germline): SGHTA, FQGNSA. The CDR3 nucleotides read TGTGCCAGCAGCTTAGGGACTAGCGGGGGGCATATCAATGAGCAGTTCTTC. Amino acid sequence: CASSLGTSGGHINEQFF. Full variable domain (outside the CDR3, taken from reference TRBV7-2 and TRBJ2-1): GAGVSQSPSNKVTEKGKDVELRCDPISGHTALYWYRQSLGQGLEFLIYFQGNSAPDKSGLPSDRFSAERTGGSVSTLTIQRTQQEDSAVYLCASSLGTSGGHINEQFFGPGTRLTVL.

This clone came up a few times. The gene calls are TRBV4-2 and TRBJ1-1; D remains unclear. The germline V gene encodes CDR1 LGHNA and CDR2 YNFKEQ. Deletions cut 7 bases from V and 8 bases from J, with 14 bases between. This CDR3 region has 12 residues. This chain's CDR3 is CASKDAAPEAFF. DNA for the CDR3: TGTGCCAGCAAAGACGCGGCTCCCGAAGCTTTCTTT.

V and J are TRBV5-4 and TRBJ2-1; 10 bases agree with TRBD2. The CDR3 consists of 17 residues. Germline CDR1 and CDR2: SGHNT and YYREEE (reference sequence). The junction had 10 bases not matched to a gene; V was cut back by 0 bases and J by 7 bases. CDR3 loop: CASSLVVFSGGGNEQFF. As DNA, the CDR3 is TGTGCCAGCAGCTTGGTGGTTTTCAGCGGGGGGGGGAATGAGCAGTTCTTC.

In its sample, this clone was seen once. The V and J genes are TRBV6-5 and TRBJ1-2; a possible D gene is TRBD1 (6 bases). Germline V gene sequence: CDR1 MNHEY, CDR2 SVGAGI. Trimming removed 4 bases from V and 6 bases from J, with 12 bases in between. The CDR3 is 13 residues long. The CDR3 DNA sequence: TGTGCCAGCAGTTCGGACAGAGCAGATGGCTACACCTTC. Its translation: CASSSDRADGYTF.

The J gene is TRBJ2-1, the V gene TRBV5-1; TRBD2 aligns across 10 bases. CDR3 length equals 16 residues. Germline V gene lookup returns CDR1 SGHRS and CDR2 YFSETQ. V shed 4 bases and J 2 bases; nucleotides not matched to a gene: 6. The CDR3 spells CASSGASGSPYNEQFF. DNA of the CDR3: TGCGCCAGCAGCGGTGCTAGCGGGAGCCCCTACAATGAGCAGTTCTTC.

This clone was found a few times. CDR3 nucleotide sequence: TGTGCCAGCATGGGGCAGAACAATCAGCCCCAGCATTTT. This codes for CASMGQNNQPQHF. The rearrangement links TRBV6-6 to TRBJ1-5; D is perhaps TRBD1 (5 bases). CDR1 is MNHNY, CDR2 SVGAGI, per germline (reference sequence). The CDR3 contains 13 residues. V was trimmed by 7 bases and J by 3 bases, leaving 10 bases between them.

The rearrangement uses TRBV19 and TRBJ1-1, with D possibly being TRBD1 (5 bases). The CDR3 is made up of 13 amino acids. The V and J ends lost 5 bases and 4 bases respectively, with 11 bases between them. Germline CDR1 reads LNHDA; CDR2 reads SQIVND (reference sequence). In DNA form, the CDR3 reads TGTGCCAGTAGTTTTCTGGGGGGCACTGAAGCTTTCTTT. Translation gives CASSFLGGTEAFF.

This sequence joins TRBV5-1 and TRBJ2-7; 11 positions match TRBD1. Germline CDR1 and CDR2: SGHRS and YFSETQ. This CDR3 has 14 amino acids. Trimming cost V 4 bases and J 3 bases; bases outside gene matches: 3. DNA for the CDR3: TGCGCCAGCAGCCCAGGGACAGGGGGCTACGAGCAGTACTTC. Its translation is CASSPGTGGYEQYF.

The J gene is TRBJ2-7, the V gene TRBV10-3; D may be TRBD2 (7 bases). The V gene lost 0 bases and the J gene lost 0 bases, with 21 bases spanning the gap. The CDR3 sequence is 19 residues long. Germline-derived CDR1 and CDR2 are ENHRY and SYGVKD. CDR3 bases: TGTGCCATCAGTGAGTCATGGGGGGGCTTGTCCCTCAGCTCCTACGAGCAGTACTTC. Translation gives CAISESWGGLSLSSYEQYF.

This clone was seen a few times. The rearrangement links TRBV30 to TRBJ2-7; TRBD2 agrees at 13 bases. CDR1 and CDR2 (germline): GTSNPN, SVGIG (reference sequence). The CDR3 loop spans 15 amino acids. V trimming: 0 bases; J trimming: 5 bases; junction bases outside the gene matches: 4. In DNA form, the CDR3 reads TGTGCCTGGAGTGTACAGACTAGCGGGAGGAACGAGCAGTACTTC. Amino acids: CAWSVQTSGRNEQYF.